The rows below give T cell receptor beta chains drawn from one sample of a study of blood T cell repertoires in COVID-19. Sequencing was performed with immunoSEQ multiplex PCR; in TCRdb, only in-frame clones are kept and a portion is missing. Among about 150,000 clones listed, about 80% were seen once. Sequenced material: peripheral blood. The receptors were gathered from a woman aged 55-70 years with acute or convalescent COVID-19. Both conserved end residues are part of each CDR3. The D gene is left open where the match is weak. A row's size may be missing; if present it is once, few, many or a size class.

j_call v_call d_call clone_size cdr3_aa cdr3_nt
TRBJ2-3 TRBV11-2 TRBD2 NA CASSTSGGANTQYF TGTGCCAGCAGCACTAGCGGGGGGGCAAATACGCAGTATTTT
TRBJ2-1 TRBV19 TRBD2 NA CASSSGGVFYNEQFF TGTGCCAGTAGTAGCGGGGGGGTTTTTTACAATGAGCAGTTCTTC
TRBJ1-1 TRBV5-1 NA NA CASSKRARGLTEAFF TGCGCCAGCAGCAAAAGGGCGCGGGGGCTCACTGAAGCTTTCTTT
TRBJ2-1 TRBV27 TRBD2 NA CASSLSAGGLREQFF TGTGCCAGCAGTTTATCTGCGGGGGGCCTTAGGGAGCAGTTCTTC
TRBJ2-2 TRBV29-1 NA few CSVEDRVGYPNTGELFF TGCAGCGTTGAAGATCGGGTCGGTTATCCGAACACCGGGGAGCTGTTTTTT
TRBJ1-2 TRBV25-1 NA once CASSEYGTPTKDGYTF TGTGCCAGCAGTGAATATGGGACACCTACTAAGGATGGCTACACCTTC
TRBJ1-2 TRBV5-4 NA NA CASGGQKGYGYTF TGTGCCTCGGGGGGCCAAAAGGGCTATGGCTACACCTTC
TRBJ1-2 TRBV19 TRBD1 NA CASSRTDREVYGYTF TGTGCCAGTAGTAGGACCGACAGGGAAGTGTATGGCTACACCTTC
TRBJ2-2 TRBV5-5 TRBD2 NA CASSLVPGGITGELFF TGTGCCAGCAGCTTGGTTCCGGGGGGGATCACCGGGGAGCTGTTTTTT
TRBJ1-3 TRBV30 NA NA CAWTTGPGNTIYF TGTGCCTGGACCACAGGACCTGGAAACACCATATATTTT
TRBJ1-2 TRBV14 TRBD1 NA CASSQVQTGDYGYTF TGTGCCAGCAGCCAAGTTCAGACAGGGGACTATGGCTACACCTTC
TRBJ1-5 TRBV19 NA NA CASSIGSRGGNQPQHF TGTGCCAGTAGTATTGGGTCTCGGGGAGGGAATCAGCCCCAGCATTTT
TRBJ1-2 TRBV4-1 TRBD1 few CASSQTGQAYGYTF TGCGCCAGCAGCCAAACCGGACAGGCCTATGGCTACACCTTC
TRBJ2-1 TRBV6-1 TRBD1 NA CASSETRDSYNEQFF TGTGCCAGCAGTGAGACCCGGGACAGTTACAATGAGCAGTTCTTC
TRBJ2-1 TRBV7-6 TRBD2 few CASSPLGTRNEQFF TGTGCCAGCAGCCCTCTGGGGACTAGAAATGAGCAGTTCTTC
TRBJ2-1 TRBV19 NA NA CASSRGGAEYEQFF TGTGCCAGTAGTAGGGGGGGGGCCGAGTATGAGCAGTTCTTC
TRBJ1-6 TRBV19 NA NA CASSYRVASPLHF TGTGCCAGTAGTTACAGGGTGGCTTCACCCCTCCACTTT
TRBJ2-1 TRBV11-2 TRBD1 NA CASSLRVGTGRYNEQFF TGTGCCAGCAGCTTAAGGGTGGGGACAGGACGTTACAATGAGCAGTTCTTC
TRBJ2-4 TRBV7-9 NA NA CASSPNGRSKNIQYF TGTGCCAGCAGCCCTAACGGCAGGTCCAAAAACATTCAGTACTTC
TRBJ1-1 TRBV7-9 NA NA CASSGWGGQSSVNTEAFF TGTGCCAGCAGCGGCTGGGGGGGCCAGTCAAGTGTGAACACTGAAGCTTTCTTT